This TCR beta chain originates from a study of shared clonotypes between healthy human individuals. Libraries were prepared by immunoSEQ multiplex PCR; TCRdb keeps only in-frame clonotypes and omits some of them. The sample holds roughly 680,000 clones, roughly two thirds seen once. The length of the CDR3 is 16 residues. The germline V and J ends were trimmed by 2 bases and 7 bases, with 23 bases remaining between them. Germline lookup yields CDR1 GTSNPN and CDR2 SVGIG (reference sequence). The J gene is TRBJ1-2, the V gene TRBV30; tentative D call: TRBD1 (6 bases). The source is a woman aged 30 to 39 in good health. The sequencing input was memory CD4+ T cells sorted from blood. This sample's subset: CD45RA-negative fraction. The CDR3 DNA is TGTGCCTGGAGTCCGTATTCTACACCGGGACACTCTGGCTACACCTTC. It codes for CAWSPYSTPGHSGYTF.